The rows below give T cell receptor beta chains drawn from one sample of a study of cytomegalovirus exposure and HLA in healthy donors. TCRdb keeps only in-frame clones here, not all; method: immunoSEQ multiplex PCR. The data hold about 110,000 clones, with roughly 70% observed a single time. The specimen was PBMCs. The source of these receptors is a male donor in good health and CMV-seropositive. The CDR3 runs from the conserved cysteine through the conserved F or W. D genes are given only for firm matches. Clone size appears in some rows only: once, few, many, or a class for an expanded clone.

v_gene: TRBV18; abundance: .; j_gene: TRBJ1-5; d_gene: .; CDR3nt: TGTGCCAGCTCCGACCAGGGGCCGAATCAGCCCCAGCATTTT; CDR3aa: CASSDQGPNQPQHF
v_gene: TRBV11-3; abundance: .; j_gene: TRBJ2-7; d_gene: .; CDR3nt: TGTGCCAGCAGCCAAGACAGCTACGAGCAGTACTTC; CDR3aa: CASSQDSYEQYF
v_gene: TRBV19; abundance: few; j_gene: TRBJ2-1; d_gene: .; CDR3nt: TGTGCCAGTAGTATCTCGAGGCTCGGATACAATGAGCAGTTCTTC; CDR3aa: CASSISRLGYNEQFF
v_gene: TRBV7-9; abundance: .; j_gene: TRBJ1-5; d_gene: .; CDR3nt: TGTGCCAGCAGCTTGGATAGCAATCAGCCCCAGAATTTT; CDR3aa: CASSLDSNQPQNF
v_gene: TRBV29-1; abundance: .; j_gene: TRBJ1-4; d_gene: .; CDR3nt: TGCAGCGTTGAACAGGAAACTAATGAAAAACTGTTTTTT; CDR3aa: CSVEQETNEKLFF
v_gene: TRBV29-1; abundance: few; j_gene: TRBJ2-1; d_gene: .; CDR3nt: TGCAGCGTTGAAAGGGGACATCCCTACAATGAGCAGTTCTTC; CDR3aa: CSVERGHPYNEQFF
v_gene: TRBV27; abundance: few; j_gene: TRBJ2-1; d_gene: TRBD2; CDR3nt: TGTGCCAGCAGACCGAGCGGGGTTGAGCAGTTCTTC; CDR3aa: CASRPSGVEQFF
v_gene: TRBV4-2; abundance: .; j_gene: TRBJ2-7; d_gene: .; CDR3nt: TGTGCCAGCAGCCAAGTGGCGGGACCCCGCTACGAGCAGTACTTC; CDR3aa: CASSQVAGPRYEQYF
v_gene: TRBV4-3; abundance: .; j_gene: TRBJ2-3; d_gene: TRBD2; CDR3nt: TGCGCCAGCAGCAAAGCGGGGGGGAGCACAGATACGCAGTATTTT; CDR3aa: CASSKAGGSTDTQYF
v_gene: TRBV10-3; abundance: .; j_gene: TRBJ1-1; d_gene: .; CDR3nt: TGTGCCATCATGGGGCAGAACACTGAAGCTTTCTTT; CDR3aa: CAIMGQNTEAFF
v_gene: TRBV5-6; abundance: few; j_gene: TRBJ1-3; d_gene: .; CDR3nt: TGTGCCAGCAGCGAGGTTGCAGATTCTGGAAACACCATATATTTT; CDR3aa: CASSEVADSGNTIYF
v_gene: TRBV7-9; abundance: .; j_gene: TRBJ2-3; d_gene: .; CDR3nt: TGTGCCGATGGGAGAGAAGACGGCACAGATACGCAGTATTTT; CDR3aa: CADGREDGTDTQYF
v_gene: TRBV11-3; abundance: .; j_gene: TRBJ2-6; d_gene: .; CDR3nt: TGTGCCAGCAGCCGGCAGGCGGGCTCTGGGGCCAACGTCCTGACTTTC; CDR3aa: CASSRQAGSGANVLTF
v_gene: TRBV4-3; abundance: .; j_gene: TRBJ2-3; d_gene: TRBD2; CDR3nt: TGCGCCAGCAGCCAACTAGCGGGGGGGGCAGATACGCAGTATTTT; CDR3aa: CASSQLAGGADTQYF
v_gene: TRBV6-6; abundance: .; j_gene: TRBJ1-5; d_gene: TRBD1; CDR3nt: TGTGCCAGCAGTTTACAGGGGGAGGTTCAGCCCCAGAATTTT; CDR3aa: CASSLQGEVQPQNF
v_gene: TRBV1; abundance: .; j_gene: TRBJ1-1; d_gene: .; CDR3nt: TGCACCAGCAGCCGGACCCGTCCAGGGAAAATAAGTTGTGAAGCTTTCTTT; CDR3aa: CTSSRTRPGKISCEAFF
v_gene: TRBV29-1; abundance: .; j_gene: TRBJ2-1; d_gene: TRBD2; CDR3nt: TGCAGCGTTCCCCGCGAACTAGCGGGGGGCTCCTACAATGAGCAGTTCTTC; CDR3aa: CSVPRELAGGSYNEQFF
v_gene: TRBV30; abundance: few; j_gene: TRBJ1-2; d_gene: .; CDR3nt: TGTGCCTGGAGGGGTCTAGGTTATGGCTACACCTTC; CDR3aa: CAWRGLGYGYTF
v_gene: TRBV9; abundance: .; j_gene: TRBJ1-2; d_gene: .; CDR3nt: TGTGCCAGCAACCCTTCGGGTAGCAACTATGGCTACACCTTC; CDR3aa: CASNPSGSNYGYTF
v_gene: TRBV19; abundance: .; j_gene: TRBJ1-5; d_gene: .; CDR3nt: TGTGCCAGCACGCAGGGGATAGGCAATCAGCCCCAGCATTTT; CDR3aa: CASTQGIGNQPQHF
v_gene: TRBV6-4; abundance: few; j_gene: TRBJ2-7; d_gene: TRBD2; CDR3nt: TGTGCCAGCAGCGCGTCTGGGACTAGCGGGAGCGACGAGCAGTACTTC; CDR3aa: CASSASGTSGSDEQYF
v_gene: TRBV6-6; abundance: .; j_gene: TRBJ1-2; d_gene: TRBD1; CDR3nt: TGTGCCAGCACCACAGGGGGCCGACTTAACTATGGCTACACCTTC; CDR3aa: CASTTGGRLNYGYTF
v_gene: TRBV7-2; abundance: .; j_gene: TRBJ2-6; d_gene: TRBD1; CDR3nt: TGTGCCAGCAGGCCGGGACAGGGGTCTCCTGGGGCCAACGTCCTGACTTTC; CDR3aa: CASRPGQGSPGANVLTF
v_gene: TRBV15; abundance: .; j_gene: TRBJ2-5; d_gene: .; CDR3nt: TGTGCCACCAGGGAAACGGTTGAGGACCAAGAGACCCAGTACTTC; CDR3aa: CATRETVEDQETQYF
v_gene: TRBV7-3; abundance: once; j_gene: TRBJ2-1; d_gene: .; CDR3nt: TGTGTCAGCAGTAACAGGGATGCCAGTCCGACAGAGCAGTTCTTC; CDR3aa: CVSSNRDASPTEQFF
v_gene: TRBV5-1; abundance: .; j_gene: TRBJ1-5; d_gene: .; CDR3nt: TGCGCCAGCAGCTTGGAGGGAGTGTCAAATCAGCCCCAGCATTTT; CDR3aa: CASSLEGVSNQPQHF